The entry below describes one TCR beta chain. This record belongs to a study of T cell responses to AZD1222 COVID-19 vaccine. The V gene lost 5 bases and the J gene lost 0 bases, with 19 bases spanning the gap. This CDR3 has 17 amino acids. In germline, CDR1 is MDHEN, CDR2 SYDVKM. Generated by immunoSEQ multiplex PCR, the TCRdb table keeps only in-frame clones and is missing some. Here the sample spans about 140,000 clones, 85% to 95% being singletons. This sample comprised peripheral blood, obtained on day 0 of MenACWY control vaccination. The gene calls are TRBV28 and TRBJ2-5; D perhaps matches TRBD1 (6 bases). This sequence originates from an adult in good health. CDR3 nucleotides: TGTGCCAGCAGTCCCTGGTCTGACAGGCTTAACCAAGAGACCCAGTACTTC. As protein: CASSPWSDRLNQETQYF. Complete variable domain (other parts from reference TRBV28 and TRBJ2-5): DVKVTQSSRYLVKRTGEKVFLECVQDMDHENMFWYRQDPGLGLRLIYFSYDVKMKEKGDIPEGYSVSREKKERFSLILESASTNQTSMYLCASSPWSDRLNQETQYFGPGTRLLVL.